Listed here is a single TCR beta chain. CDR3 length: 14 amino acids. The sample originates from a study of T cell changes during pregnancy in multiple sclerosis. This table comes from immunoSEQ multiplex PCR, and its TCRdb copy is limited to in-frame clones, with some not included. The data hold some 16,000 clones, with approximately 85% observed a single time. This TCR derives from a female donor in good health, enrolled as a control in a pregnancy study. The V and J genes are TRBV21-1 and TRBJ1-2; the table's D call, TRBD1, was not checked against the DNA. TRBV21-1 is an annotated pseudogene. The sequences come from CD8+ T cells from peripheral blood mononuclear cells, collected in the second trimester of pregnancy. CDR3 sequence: CASSNLGAQDGYTF. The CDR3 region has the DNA TGTGCCAGCAGCAACCTAGGGGCCCAAGATGGCTACACCTTC.